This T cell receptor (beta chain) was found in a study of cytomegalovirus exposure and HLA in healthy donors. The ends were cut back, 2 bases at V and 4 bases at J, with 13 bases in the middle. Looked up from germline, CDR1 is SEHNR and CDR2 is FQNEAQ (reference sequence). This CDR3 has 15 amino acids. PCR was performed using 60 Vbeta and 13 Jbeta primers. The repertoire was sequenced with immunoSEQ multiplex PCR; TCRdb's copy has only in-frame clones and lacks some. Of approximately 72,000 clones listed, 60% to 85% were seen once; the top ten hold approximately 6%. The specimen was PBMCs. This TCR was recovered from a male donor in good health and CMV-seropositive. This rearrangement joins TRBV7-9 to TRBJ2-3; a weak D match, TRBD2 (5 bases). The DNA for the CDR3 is TGTGCCAGCAGCTTACGGAACGACGGGGCAGATACGCAGTATTTT. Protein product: CASSLRNDGADTQYF.